This TCR beta chain emerged from a study of early T cells in non-severe SARS-CoV-2 infection. Each CDR3 protein is one row after TCRdb ran MiXCR on the 5' RACE reads. The data show more than 65,000 distinct CDR3 sequences, less than 15% seen once. Germline V gene data show CDR1 as DFQATT and CDR2 as SNEGSKA (reference sequence). Losses at the gene ends were 6 bases for V and 1 base for J; bases not matched to a gene: 8. The CDR3 runs 15 residues. Ten or more counts support this clonotype. The sequence came from an adult who was a healthcare worker with PCR-confirmed SARS-CoV-2 infection or an uninfected control (not recorded which). The sample was whole blood. The J gene is TRBJ2-3, the V gene TRBV20-1, with 9 bases matching TRBD2. The DNA for the CDR3 is TGCAGTGCAAGCGGGACTAGCTTAGGCACAGATACGCAGTATTTT. Amino acid sequence: CSASGTSLGTDTQYF.